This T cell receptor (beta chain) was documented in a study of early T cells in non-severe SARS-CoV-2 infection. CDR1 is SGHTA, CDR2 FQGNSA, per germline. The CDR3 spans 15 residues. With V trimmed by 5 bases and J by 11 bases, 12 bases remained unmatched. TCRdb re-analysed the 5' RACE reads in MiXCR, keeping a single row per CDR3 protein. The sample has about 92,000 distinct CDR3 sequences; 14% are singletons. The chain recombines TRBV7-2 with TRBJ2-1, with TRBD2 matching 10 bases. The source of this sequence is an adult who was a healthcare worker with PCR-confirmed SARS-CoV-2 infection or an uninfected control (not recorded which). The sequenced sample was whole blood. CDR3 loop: CASSPTASGGYQQFF. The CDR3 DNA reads TGTGCCAGCAGCCCTACGGCTAGCGGGGGATACCAGCAGTTCTTC.